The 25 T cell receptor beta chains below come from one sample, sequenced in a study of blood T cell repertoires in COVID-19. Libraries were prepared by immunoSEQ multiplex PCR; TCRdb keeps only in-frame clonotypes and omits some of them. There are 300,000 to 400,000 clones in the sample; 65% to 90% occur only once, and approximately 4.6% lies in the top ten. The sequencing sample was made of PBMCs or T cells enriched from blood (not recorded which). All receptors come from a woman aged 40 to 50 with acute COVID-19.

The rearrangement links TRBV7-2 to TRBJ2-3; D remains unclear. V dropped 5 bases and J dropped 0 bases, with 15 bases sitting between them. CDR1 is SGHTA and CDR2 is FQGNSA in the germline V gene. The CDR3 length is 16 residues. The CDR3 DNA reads TGTGCCAGCAGCCGTAGAGCCCCCAAAAGCACAGATACGCAGTATTTT. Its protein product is CASSRRAPKSTDTQYF.

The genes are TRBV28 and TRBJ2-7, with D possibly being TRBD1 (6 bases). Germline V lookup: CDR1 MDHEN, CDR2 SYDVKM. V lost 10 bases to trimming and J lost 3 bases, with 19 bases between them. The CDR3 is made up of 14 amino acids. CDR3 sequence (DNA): TGTGCCACCCATAAGACAGGTGCAATCTACGAGCAGTACTTC. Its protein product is CATHKTGAIYEQYF.

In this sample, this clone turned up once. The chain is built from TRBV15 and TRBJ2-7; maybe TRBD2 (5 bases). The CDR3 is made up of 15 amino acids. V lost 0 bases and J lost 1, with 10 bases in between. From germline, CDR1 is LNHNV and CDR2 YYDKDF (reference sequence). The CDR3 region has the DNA TGTGCCACCAGCAGAGATGGCGGGCGATCCTACGAGCAGTACTTC. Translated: CATSRDGGRSYEQYF.

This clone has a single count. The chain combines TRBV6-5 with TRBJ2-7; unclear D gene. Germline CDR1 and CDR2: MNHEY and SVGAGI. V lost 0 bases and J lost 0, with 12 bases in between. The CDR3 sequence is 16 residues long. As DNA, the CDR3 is TGTGCCAGCAGTTACTCGAGTTCCGGGTTCTCCTACGAGCAGTACTTC. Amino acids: CASSYSSSGFSYEQYF.

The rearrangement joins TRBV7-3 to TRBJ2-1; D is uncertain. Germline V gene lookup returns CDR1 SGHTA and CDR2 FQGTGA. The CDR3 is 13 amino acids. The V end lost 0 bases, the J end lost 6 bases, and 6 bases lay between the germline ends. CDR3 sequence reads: CASSLTASNEQFF. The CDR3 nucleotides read TGTGCCAGCAGCTTAACGGCTTCCAATGAGCAGTTCTTC.

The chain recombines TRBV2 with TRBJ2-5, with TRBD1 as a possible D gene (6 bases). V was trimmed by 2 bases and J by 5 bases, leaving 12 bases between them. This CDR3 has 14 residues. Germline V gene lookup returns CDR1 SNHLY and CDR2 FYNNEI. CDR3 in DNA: TGTGCCAGCAGTGAATCGTGGGGGCGGGAGACCCAGTACTTC. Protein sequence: CASSESWGRETQYF.

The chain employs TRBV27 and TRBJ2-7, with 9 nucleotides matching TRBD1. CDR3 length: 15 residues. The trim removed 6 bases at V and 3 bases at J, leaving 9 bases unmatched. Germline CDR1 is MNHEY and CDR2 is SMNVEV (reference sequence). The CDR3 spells CASSKPGQGFYEQYF. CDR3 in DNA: TGTGCCAGCAGCAAACCGGGACAGGGATTCTACGAGCAGTACTTC.

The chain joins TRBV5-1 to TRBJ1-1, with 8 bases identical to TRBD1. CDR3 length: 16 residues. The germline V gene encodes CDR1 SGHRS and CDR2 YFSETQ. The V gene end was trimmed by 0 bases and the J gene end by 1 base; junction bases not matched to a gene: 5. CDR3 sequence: CASSLALQGANTEAFF. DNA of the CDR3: TGCGCCAGCAGCTTGGCGCTGCAGGGGGCGAACACTGAAGCTTTCTTT.

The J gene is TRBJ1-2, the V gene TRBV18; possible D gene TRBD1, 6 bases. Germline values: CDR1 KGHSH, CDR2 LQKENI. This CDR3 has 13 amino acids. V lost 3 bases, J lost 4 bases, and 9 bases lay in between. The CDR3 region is CASSPWTAYGYTF. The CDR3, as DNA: TGTGCCAGCTCACCCTGGACAGCCTATGGCTACACCTTC.

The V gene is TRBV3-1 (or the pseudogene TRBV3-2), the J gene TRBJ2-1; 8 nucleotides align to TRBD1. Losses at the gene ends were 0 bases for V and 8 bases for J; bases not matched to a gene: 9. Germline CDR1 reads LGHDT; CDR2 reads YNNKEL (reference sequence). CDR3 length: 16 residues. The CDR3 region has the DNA TGTGCCAGCAGCCAAGACCTAAGCGGACAGGGCGATGAGCAGTTCTTC. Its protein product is CASSQDLSGQGDEQFF.

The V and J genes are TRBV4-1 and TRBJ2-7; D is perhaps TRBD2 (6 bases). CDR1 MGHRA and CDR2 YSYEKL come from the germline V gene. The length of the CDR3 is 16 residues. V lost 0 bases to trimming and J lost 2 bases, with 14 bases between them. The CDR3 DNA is TGCGCCAGCAGCCAAGATGCGGCGGGGATGACCTACGAGCAGTACTTC. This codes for CASSQDAAGMTYEQYF.

CDR3: CATSRERPGVAYNEQFF. CDR3 DNA sequence: TGTGCCACCAGCAGAGAGCGTCCAGGGGTGGCCTACAATGAGCAGTTCTTC. This chain links TRBV15 with TRBJ2-1; TRBD1 is a possible D gene (6 bases). This CDR3 is built from 17 residues. Looked up from germline, CDR1 is LNHNV and CDR2 is YYDKDF (reference sequence). Deletions cut 0 bases from V and 2 bases from J, with 14 bases between.

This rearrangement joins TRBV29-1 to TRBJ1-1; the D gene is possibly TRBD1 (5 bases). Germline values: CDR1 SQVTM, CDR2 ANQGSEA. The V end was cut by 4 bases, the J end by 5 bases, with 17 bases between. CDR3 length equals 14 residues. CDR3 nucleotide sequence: TGCAGCGTTGCGATCGGTCAGGGCAATACTGAAGCTTTCTTT. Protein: CSVAIGQGNTEAFF. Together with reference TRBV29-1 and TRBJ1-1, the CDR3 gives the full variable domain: SAVISQKPSRDICQRGTSLTIQCQVDSQVTMMFWYRQQPGQSLTLIATANQGSEATYESGFVIDKFPISRPNLTFSTLTVSNMSPEDSSIYLCSVAIGQGNTEAFFGQGTRLTVV.

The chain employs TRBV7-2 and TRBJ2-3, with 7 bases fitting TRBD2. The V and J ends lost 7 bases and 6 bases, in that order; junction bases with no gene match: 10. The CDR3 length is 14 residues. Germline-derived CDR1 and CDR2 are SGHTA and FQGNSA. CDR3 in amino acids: CASTSRRGSDTQYF. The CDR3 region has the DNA TGTGCCAGCACCTCTCGGCGGGGGTCGGATACGCAGTATTTT.

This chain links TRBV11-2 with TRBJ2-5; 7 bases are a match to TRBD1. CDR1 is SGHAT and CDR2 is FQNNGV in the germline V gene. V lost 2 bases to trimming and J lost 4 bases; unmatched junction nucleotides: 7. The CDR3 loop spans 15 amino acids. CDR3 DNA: TGTGCCAGCAGCTTAACAAGGACAGGCCCAGAGACCCAGTACTTC. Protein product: CASSLTRTGPETQYF.

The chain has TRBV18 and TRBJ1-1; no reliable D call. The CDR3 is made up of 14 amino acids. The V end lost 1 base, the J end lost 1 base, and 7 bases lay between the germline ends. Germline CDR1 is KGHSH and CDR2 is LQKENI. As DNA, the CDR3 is TGTGCCAGCTCACCACAGGAGACGAACACTGAAGCTTTCTTT. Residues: CASSPQETNTEAFF.

DNA for the CDR3: TGTGCCAGAAGCTTACCGGGACAGGGAGATACTAACTATGGCTACACCTTC. This codes for CARSLPGQGDTNYGYTF. The rearrangement uses TRBV7-5 and TRBJ1-2; the D call in the table, TRBD1, was not verified against the DNA. TRBV7-5 constitutes a pseudogene. The CDR3 runs to 17 residues.

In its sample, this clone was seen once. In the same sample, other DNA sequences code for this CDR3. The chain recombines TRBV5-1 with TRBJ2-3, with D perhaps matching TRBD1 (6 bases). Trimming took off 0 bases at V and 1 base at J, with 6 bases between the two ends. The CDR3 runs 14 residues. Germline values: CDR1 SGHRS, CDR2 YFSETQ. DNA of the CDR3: TGCGCCAGCAGCTTGGGGACAGGCACAGATACGCAGTATTTT. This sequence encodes CASSLGTGTDTQYF.

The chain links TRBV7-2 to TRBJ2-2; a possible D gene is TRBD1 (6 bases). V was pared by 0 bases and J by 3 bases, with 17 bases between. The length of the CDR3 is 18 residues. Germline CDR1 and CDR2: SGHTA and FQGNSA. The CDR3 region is CASSLAPPGQTYTGELFF. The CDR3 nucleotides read TGTGCCAGCAGCTTAGCGCCACCAGGACAGACGTACACCGGGGAGCTGTTTTTT. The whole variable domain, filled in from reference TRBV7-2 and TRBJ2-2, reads GAGVSQSPSNKVTEKGKDVELRCDPISGHTALYWYRQSLGQGLEFLIYFQGNSAPDKSGLPSDRFSAERTGGSVSTLTIQRTQQEDSAVYLCASSLAPPGQTYTGELFFGEGSRLTVL.

The CDR3 sequence: CASSECGRCEAFF. The CDR3 coding sequence is TGTGCCAGCAGTGAATGTGGCAGGTGTGAAGCTTTCTTT. J is TRBJ1-1 and V is TRBV2; D gene ambiguous. This CDR3 region has 13 residues. V lost 2 bases and J 7 bases, leaving 11 bases between the germline ends. The germline CDR1 and CDR2 sequences are SNHLY and FYNNEI.

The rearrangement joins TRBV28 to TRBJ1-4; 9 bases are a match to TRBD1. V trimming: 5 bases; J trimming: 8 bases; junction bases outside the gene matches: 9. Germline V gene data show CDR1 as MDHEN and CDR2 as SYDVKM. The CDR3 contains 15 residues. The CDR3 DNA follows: TGTGCCAGCAGTGGCCGGGACAGGGCCGGCGAAAAACTGTTTTTT. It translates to CASSGRDRAGEKLFF.

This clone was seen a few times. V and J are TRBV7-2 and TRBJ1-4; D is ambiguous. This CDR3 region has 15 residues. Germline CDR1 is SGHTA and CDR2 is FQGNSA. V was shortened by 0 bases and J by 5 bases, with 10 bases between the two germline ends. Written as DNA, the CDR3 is TGTGCCAGCAGCTTAGCGAGCACAGCCAATGAAAAACTGTTTTTT. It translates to CASSLASTANEKLFF.

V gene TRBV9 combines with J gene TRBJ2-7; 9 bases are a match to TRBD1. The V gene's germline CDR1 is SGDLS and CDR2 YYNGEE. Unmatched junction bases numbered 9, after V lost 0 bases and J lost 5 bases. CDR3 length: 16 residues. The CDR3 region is CASSVAFGTGIHEQYF. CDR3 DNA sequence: TGTGCCAGCAGCGTAGCTTTCGGGACAGGGATCCACGAGCAGTACTTC. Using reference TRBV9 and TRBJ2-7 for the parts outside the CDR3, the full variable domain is DSGVTQTPKHLITATGQRVTLRCSPRSGDLSVYWYQQSLDQGLQFLIQYYNGEERAKGNILERFSAQQFPDLHSELNLSSLELGDSALYFCASSVAFGTGIHEQYFGPGTRLTVT.

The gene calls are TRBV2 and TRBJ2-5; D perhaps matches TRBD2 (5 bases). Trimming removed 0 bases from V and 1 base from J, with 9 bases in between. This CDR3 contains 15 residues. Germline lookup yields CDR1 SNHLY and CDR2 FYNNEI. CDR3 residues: CASSEARASQETQYF. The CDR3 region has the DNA TGTGCCAGCAGTGAAGCGCGGGCTTCCCAAGAGACCCAGTACTTC.

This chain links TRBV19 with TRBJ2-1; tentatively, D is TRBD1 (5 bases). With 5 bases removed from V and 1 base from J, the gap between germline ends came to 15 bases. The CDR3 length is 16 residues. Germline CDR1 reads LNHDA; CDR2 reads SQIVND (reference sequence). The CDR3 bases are TGTGCCAGTAGTGTAAGGGGAAAAGGGTCCTACAATGAGCAGTTCTTC. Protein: CASSVRGKGSYNEQFF.